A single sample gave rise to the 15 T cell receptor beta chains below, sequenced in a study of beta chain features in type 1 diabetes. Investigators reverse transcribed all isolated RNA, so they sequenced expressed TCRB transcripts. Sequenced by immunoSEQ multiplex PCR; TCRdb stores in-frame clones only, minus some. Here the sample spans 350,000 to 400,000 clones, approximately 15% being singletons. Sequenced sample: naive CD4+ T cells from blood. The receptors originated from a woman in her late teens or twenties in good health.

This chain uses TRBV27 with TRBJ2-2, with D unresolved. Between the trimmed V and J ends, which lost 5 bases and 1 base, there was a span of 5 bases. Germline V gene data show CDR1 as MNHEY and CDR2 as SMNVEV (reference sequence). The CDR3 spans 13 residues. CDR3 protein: CASSNWNTGELFF. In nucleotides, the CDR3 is TGTGCCAGCAGTAACTGGAACACCGGGGAGCTGTTTTTT.

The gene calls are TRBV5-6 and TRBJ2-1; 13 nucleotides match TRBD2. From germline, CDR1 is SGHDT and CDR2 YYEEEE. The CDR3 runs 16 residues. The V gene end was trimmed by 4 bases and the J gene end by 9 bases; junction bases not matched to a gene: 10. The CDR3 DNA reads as TGTGCCAGCAGCCCATTGACTAGCGGGAGGAATATTGAGCAGTTCTTC. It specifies CASSPLTSGRNIEQFF.

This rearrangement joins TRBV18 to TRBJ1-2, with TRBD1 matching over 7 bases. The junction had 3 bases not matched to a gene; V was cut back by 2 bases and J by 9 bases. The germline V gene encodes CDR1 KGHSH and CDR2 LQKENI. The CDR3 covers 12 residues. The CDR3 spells CASSPDRESYTF. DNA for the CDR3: TGTGCCAGCTCACCAGACAGGGAAAGCTACACCTTC. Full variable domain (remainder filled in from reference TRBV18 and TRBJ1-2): NAGVMQNPRHLVRRRGQEARLRCSPMKGHSHVYWYRQLPEEGLKFMVYLQKENIIDESGMPKERFSAEFPKEGPSILRIQQVVRGDSAAYFCASSPDRESYTFGSGTRLTVV.

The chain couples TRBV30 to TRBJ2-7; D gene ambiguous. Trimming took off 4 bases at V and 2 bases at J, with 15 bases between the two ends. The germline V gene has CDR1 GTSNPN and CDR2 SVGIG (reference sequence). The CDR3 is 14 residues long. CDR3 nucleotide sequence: TGTGCCTGGACTATCAACGCGGCAGCCTACGAGCAGTACTTC. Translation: CAWTINAAAYEQYF.

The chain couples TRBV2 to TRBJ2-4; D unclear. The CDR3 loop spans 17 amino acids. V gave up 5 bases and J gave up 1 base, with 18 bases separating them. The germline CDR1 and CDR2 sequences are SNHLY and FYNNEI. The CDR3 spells CASSPDQALWAKNIQYF. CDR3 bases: TGTGCCAGCAGTCCAGATCAGGCTCTTTGGGCCAAAAACATTCAGTACTTC.

The CDR3 reads CASSQEGYSGRFHEQYF. The CDR3 DNA follows: TGCGCCAGCAGCCAAGAAGGGTACAGCGGGAGATTCCACGAGCAGTACTTC. This chain connects TRBV4-1 to TRBJ2-7; 8 bases map to TRBD2. This CDR3 is built from 17 residues. Germline trimming cut 0 bases from V and 5 bases from J; bases unmatched to any gene: 12. Looked up from germline, CDR1 is MGHRA and CDR2 is YSYEKL.

The CDR3 bases are TGTGCCAGCAGCGTAGCGACAGCAGGTGAGCAGTTCTTC. It is translated as CASSVATAGEQFF. J is TRBJ2-1 and V is TRBV9, with D maybe TRBD1 (5 bases). CDR3 length: 13 amino acids. Trimming shortened V by 0 bases and J by 9 bases, and 10 bases separated the two germline ends. The V gene's germline CDR1 is SGDLS and CDR2 YYNGEE.

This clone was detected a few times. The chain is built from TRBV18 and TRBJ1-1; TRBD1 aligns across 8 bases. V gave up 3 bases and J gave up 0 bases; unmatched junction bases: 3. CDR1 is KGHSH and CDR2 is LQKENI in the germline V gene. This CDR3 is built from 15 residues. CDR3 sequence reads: CASSPGQGMNTEAFF. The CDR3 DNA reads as TGTGCCAGCTCACCCGGACAGGGAATGAACACTGAAGCTTTCTTT. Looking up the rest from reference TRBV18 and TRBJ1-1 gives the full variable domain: NAGVMQNPRHLVRRRGQEARLRCSPMKGHSHVYWYRQLPEEGLKFMVYLQKENIIDESGMPKERFSAEFPKEGPSILRIQQVVRGDSAAYFCASSPGQGMNTEAFFGQGTRLTVV.

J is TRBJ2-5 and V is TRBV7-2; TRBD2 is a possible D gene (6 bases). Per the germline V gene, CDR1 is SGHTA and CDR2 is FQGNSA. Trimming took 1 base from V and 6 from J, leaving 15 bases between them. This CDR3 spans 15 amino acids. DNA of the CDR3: TGTGCCAGCAGCTTAGGGAGGGGTGGTGGCAAGACCCAGTACTTC. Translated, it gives CASSLGRGGGKTQYF.

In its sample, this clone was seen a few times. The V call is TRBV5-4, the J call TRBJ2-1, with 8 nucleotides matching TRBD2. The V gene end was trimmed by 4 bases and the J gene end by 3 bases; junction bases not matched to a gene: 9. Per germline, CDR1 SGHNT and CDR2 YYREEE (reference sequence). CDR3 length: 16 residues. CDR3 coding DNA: TGTGCCAGCAGCCCCGGGGTAGCGGGGTTCTACAATGAGCAGTTCTTC. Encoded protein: CASSPGVAGFYNEQFF.

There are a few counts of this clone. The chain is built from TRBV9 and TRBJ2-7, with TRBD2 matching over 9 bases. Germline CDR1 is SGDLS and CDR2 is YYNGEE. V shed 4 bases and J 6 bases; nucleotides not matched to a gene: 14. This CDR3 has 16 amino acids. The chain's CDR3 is CASSLTAGGLGGEQYF. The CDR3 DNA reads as TGTGCCAGCAGCCTCACTGCGGGGGGGCTTGGTGGCGAGCAGTACTTC.

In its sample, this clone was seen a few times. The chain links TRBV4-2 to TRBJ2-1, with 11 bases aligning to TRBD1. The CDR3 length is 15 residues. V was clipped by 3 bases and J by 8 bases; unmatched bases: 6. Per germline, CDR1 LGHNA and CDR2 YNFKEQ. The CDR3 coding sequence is TGTGCCAGCAGCCAGGGACAGGGGGTTATCTATGAGCAGTTCTTC. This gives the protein CASSQGQGVIYEQFF.

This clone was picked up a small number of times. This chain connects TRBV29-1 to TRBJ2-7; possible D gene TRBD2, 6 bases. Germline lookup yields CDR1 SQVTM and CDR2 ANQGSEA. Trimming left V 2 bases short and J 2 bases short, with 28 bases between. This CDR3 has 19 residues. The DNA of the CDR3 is TGCAGCGTTGAAAGGCGACTACCCGCCCGTAGCGGAGGGACCTACGAGCAGTACTTC. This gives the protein CSVERRLPARSGGTYEQYF.

CDR3: CASSLDGGNQETQYF. The CDR3 coding sequence is TGTGCCAGCAGCCTAGACGGCGGAAATCAAGAGACCCAGTACTTC. The rearrangement joins TRBV7-2 to TRBJ2-5; D unclear. CDR3 length: 15 residues. V lost 5 bases and J 2 bases, leaving 15 bases between the germline ends. Germline CDR1 SGHTA, CDR2 FQGNSA.

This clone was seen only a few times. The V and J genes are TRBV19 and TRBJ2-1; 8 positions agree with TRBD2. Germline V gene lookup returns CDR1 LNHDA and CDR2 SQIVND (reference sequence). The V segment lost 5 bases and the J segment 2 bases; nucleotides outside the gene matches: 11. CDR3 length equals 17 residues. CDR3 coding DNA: TGTGCCAGTAGTCCCAGCGGGAGAAGGAGGGCCTACAATGAGCAGTTCTTC. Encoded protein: CASSPSGRRRAYNEQFF.